This record looks at one T cell receptor beta chain sequence and its context. The data are from a study of control samples from healthy donors and cancer patients. Method: immunoSEQ multiplex PCR; TCRdb's copy keeps in-frame clones and lacks some. The sample records 150,000 or so clones, 85% to 95% being singletons. The germline V and J ends were trimmed by 5 bases and 0 bases, with 11 bases remaining between them. Germline CDR1 reads MGHDK; CDR2 reads SYGVNS. The CDR3 contains 14 residues. The chain combines TRBV25-1 with TRBJ2-7; D is perhaps TRBD2 (5 bases). Sequenced material: blood. The TCR was taken from a middle-aged man in good health. CDR3 sequence reads: CASSNSGSSYEQYF. CDR3 bases: TGTGCCAGCAGTAACAGCGGAAGCTCCTACGAGCAGTACTTC.